The clone carrying this TCR beta chain was seen a handful of times. Unique molecular identifiers were present on the cDNA, and a universal primer site came from template switching. TCRdb itself ran the 5' RACE reads through MiXCR, one entry per CDR3 protein. The top ten clones hold roughly 0.3% of a sample with about 1.7 million distinct CDR3 sequences, about 32% of them seen once. V lost 1 base and J lost 1, with 10 bases in between. CDR3 length: 15 residues. Germline CDR1 MGHRA, CDR2 YSYEKL. The data were obtained in a study of identical twins. This chain joins TRBV4-1 and TRBJ1-1, with TRBD1 as a possible D gene (6 bases). What was sequenced was cord blood. The receptor comes from a newborn girl in good health. The DNA of the CDR3 is TGCGCCAGCAGCCAAGCAACGACAGGGAACACTGAAGCTTTCTTT. Translating gives CASSQATTGNTEAFF.